The clone carrying this T cell receptor beta chain was detected a few times. What it binds is unknown. The authors reverse transcribed all of the isolated RNA, so sequencing captured expressed TCRB transcripts. The protocol was immunoSEQ multiplex PCR, while the TCRdb copy is restricted to in-frame clones and leaves out a portion. The sample yields 600,000 to 700,000 clones, over 10% seen once. Trimming left V 4 bases short and J 3 bases short, with 14 bases between. The CDR3 runs 15 residues. Germline values: CDR1 LNHNV, CDR2 YYDKDF (reference sequence). This entry comes from a study of beta chain features in type 1 diabetes. Overall study results and limits: Among patients with Type 1 diabetes, TCRB CDR3s were moderately but significantly shorter in every one of the four CD4+ subsets.

This receptor was identified in a man in his thirties or forties with type 1 diabetes. The chain employs TRBV15 and TRBJ2-3; TRBD1 is a possible D gene (7 bases). The sequencing input was naive CD4+ T cells from blood. CDR3 region: CATSMPGGLTDTQYF. DNA of the CDR3: TGTGCCACCAGCATGCCAGGGGGGCTGACAGATACGCAGTATTTT. The variable domain in full, with the rest retrieved from reference TRBV15 and TRBJ2-3, is DAMVIQNPRYQVTQFGKPVTLSCSQTLNHNVMYWYQQKSSQAPKLLFHYYDKDFNNEADTPDNFQSRRPNTSFCFLDIRSPGLGDTAMYLCATSMPGGLTDTQYFGPGTRLTVL.